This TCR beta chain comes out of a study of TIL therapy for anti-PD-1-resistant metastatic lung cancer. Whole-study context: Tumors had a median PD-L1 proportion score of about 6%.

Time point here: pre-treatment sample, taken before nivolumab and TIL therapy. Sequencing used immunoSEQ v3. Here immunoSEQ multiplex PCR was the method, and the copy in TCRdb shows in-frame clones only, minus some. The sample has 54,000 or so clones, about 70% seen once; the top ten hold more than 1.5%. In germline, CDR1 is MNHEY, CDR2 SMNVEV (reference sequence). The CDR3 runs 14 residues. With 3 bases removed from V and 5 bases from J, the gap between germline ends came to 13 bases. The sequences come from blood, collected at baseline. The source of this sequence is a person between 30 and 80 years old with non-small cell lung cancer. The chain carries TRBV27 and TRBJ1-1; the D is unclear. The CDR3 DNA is TGTGCCAGCAGTTTTGGGCACCCGGGTACTGAAGCTTTCTTT. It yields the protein CASSFGHPGTEAFF.